The source of this T cell receptor (beta chain) is a study of T cell changes during pregnancy in multiple sclerosis. Produced via immunoSEQ multiplex PCR; TCRdb's table is partial and in-frame only. The table records tens of thousands of clones, 75% to 90% of them present only once. This CDR3 has 17 residues. The origin of this receptor is a female donor with multiple sclerosis, enrolled in a pregnancy study. The sample here was CD8+ T cells from peripheral blood mononuclear cells, taken after pregnancy. The chain carries TRBV21-1 and TRBJ2-7; the table assigns TRBD1, which was not confirmed against the DNA. TRBV21-1 is designated a pseudogene. CDR3 DNA: TGTGCCAGCAGAGTCGGGCCGGGACATTCAATCTCCTACGAGCAGTACTTC. Encoded protein: CASRVGPGHSISYEQYF.